The subject of this entry is one TCR beta chain. It lacks a known antigen. Base qualities are not recorded, but no much larger clone differs from it by a single base. The sample comes from a study of T cell responses to AZD1222 COVID-19 vaccine (TCRdb year 2021). Looking at the study overall: TCR sequencing was performed for about 250 trial participants, of whom about 200 were given two doses of AZD1222 and around 26 were given two doses of MenACWY control vaccine. Trial participants were enrolled into age subgroups of 18-55, 56-69 and 70-plus years, which contained about 150, 28 and 57 TCR-sequenced participants, respectively. Here is what the overall study found, with its caveats: Only five to seven AZD1222 recipients were SARS-CoV-2 seropositive at baseline, limiting conclusions about previously exposed vaccinees. In the small 56-69-year group, the increase in depth fell short of significance, most likely because of low power. After two AZD1222 doses, both the breadth and the depth of spike-specific TCRs were significantly higher than at day 0 and than in MenACWY recipients. Vaccine-associated CD4 TCRs spanned the whole spike protein, with dominant responses in regions 160-218 and 743-854. Participants were mostly white British and included more females than males, and it was suggested by the authors that clonal diversity may have been underestimated. Because no samples from the day 14 peak response were available, repertoires could be characterized only after the peak T cell response. Reportedly, close to half of the unique spike-specific TCRs recognized epitopes lying outside the regions that are mutated in the B.1.351 and B.1.1.7 variants.

The CDR3 regions of human TCRbeta chains were subjected to immunosequencing. The study's own analysis went as follows. Repertoire TCRs were matched against a reference library of SARS-CoV-2-specific TCRs generated with the MIRA antigen-specificity platform. Breadth meant the fraction of unique TCRs that were SARS-CoV-2-associated, whereas depth meant the fraction of total T cells that were SARS-CoV-2-associated. Using the MIRA data, each spike-specific TCR was mapped to the spike region that the TCR reacts to and placed in a CD4 or CD8 class. Log10-transformed breadth and depth values were compared by one-way ANOVA with Sidak's multiple comparisons tests. TCRdb provides this immuneACCESS table in a form limited to in-frame rearrangements. Some clones are lacking; in checked studies, under half of them reflect an unresolved V gene, and why the rest are absent is not known. The V and J calls and clone size were taken over from that table, and D and trimming were inferred from the DNA. This sample is represented by tens of thousands of clones; approximately 89% of them were singletons. About 5.7% of the sample comes from the top ten.

In the paper's terms, the time point label means: about 28 days (+/-7) after the second vaccine dose. AZD1222 recipients given second doses at about 4 weeks or at about 12 weeks were pooled, since spike-specific TCR depth and breadth were not found to differ between the two schedules. The vaccinee samples were drawn from two UK trials, COV001 and COV002, one of which was a single-blind randomized controlled phase 2/3 trial testing AZD1222 (ChAdOx1 nCoV-19) in healthy adults. Trial participant PBMC samples were collected at day 0 and day 28 after the second dose for TCRbeta chain sequencing. Sample: peripheral blood, taken 28 days after the second AZD1222 dose. This sequence was found in an adult who received the AZD1222 COVID-19 vaccine.

The CDR3 in this case is CASSLAAGTPNEQFF. The sequenced DNA: TGTGCCAGCAGCTTAGCAGCCGGGACCCCCAATGAGCAGTTCTTC. The chain employs TRBV7-3 and TRBJ2-1; the D gene assignment is perhaps TRBD1 or TRBD2, with each matching 5 bases. The germline V gene specifies SGHTA as CDR1 and FQGTGA as CDR2. Counted from cysteine to phenylalanine, this CDR3 has 15 amino acids. Here the CDR3 DNA is all that survives: 45 bases in frame from base 1. The junction shows trimming of 2 bases on V and 6 bases on J, plus 14 bases between the germline ends.